The 15 T cell receptor beta chains listed next were all sequenced from one sample in a study of shared clonotypes between healthy human individuals. TCRdb's table, derived via immunoSEQ multiplex PCR, lists solely in-frame clones and lacks some. In the table there are about a million clones, 65% to 80% of which are singletons. The sequencing sample was made of memory CD4+ T cells sorted from blood. Described subset: CD45RA-negative fraction. The receptors originated from a man younger than 35 in good health.

This chain joins TRBV10-3 and TRBJ2-3; D is undetermined. This CDR3 spans 13 amino acids. V lost 4 bases to trimming and J lost 5 bases, with 10 bases between them. Germline V gene data show CDR1 as ENHRY and CDR2 as SYGVKD. In DNA, the CDR3 is TGTGCCATCAGTGCAGGATTGGGAGATACGCAGTATTTT. This translates into CAISAGLGDTQYF.

Remarks on this clone: Other DNA sequences in the sample encode the same CDR3. For the CDR3, the DNA is TGCGCCAGCAGTGAGTCGGGAGGGGTGGGGACAGATACGCAGTATTTT. Its protein is CASSESGGVGTDTQYF. The V call is TRBV10-2, the J call TRBJ2-3, with TRBD2 matching 7 bases. The CDR3 spans 16 residues. The V gene end was trimmed by 0 bases and the J gene end by 3 bases; junction bases not matched to a gene: 6. The germline CDR1 and CDR2 sequences are WSHSY and SAAADI.

About this clone itself: A much larger clone differs by one base, so this may be a read error. The chain combines TRBV29-1 with TRBJ2-5; possible D gene TRBD1, 6 bases. Trimming pared 0 bases from V and 4 bases from J, leaving 24 bases between. The CDR3 loop spans 18 amino acids. Germline values: CDR1 SQVTM, CDR2 ANQGSEA. This chain's CDR3 is CSVEDGVRVWGRGETQYF. The CDR3 DNA reads TGCAGCGTTGAAGATGGGGTACGTGTTTGGGGGCGCGGAGAGACCCAGTACTTC.

This chain joins TRBV2 and TRBJ1-2; tentatively, D is TRBD1 (6 bases). This CDR3 has 13 amino acids. The ends were cut back, 8 bases at V and 6 bases at J, with 16 bases in the middle. CDR1 and CDR2 (germline): SNHLY, FYNNEI. This CDR3 reads CASRTPAGDGYTF. The DNA of the CDR3 is TGTGCCAGCCGAACGCCGGCAGGGGATGGCTACACCTTC.

The DNA for the CDR3 is TGCACCTGCCTTAGAAACACTGAAGCTTTCTTT. This gives the protein CTCLRNTEAFF. The chain recombines TRBV20-1 with TRBJ1-1; D gene unclear. Germline V lookup: CDR1 DFQATT, CDR2 SNEGSKA (reference sequence). The length of the CDR3 is 11 residues.

The chain has TRBV5-1 and TRBJ2-7, with D possibly being TRBD1 (6 bases). In germline, CDR1 is SGHRS, CDR2 YFSETQ. The length of the CDR3 is 13 residues. Trimming left V 3 bases short and J 6 bases short, with 13 bases between. CDR3 nucleotide sequence: TGCGCCAGCAGCTCCCTAACAGGGAGCGAGCAGTACTTC. Amino acids: CASSSLTGSEQYF.

This chain uses TRBV7-6 with TRBJ2-4; TRBD1 aligns across 8 bases. CDR3 length: 16 amino acids. V was clipped by 2 bases and J by 6 bases; unmatched bases: 9. CDR1 is SGHVS and CDR2 is FNYEAQ in the germline V gene. CDR3 loop: CASSLFSGGDGNIQYF. CDR3 DNA sequence: TGTGCCAGCAGCTTATTCTCAGGGGGCGATGGAAACATTCAGTACTTC.

This chain uses TRBV2 with TRBJ1-2; D remains ambiguous. V was cut by 6 bases and J by 5 bases, with 13 bases left in between. This CDR3 has 13 residues. In germline, CDR1 is SNHLY, CDR2 FYNNEI. DNA of the CDR3: TGTGCCAGCAGGGACTCGGGAGGGTATGGCTACACCTTC. It is translated as CASRDSGGYGYTF. Full variable domain (outside the CDR3, taken from reference TRBV2 and TRBJ1-2): EPEVTQTPSHQVTQMGQEVILRCVPISNHLYFYWYRQILGQKVEFLVSFYNNEISEKSEIFDDQFSVERPDGSNFTLKIRSTKLEDSAMYFCASRDSGGYGYTFGSGTRLTVV.

This clone was counted only a few times. The V call is TRBV27, the J call TRBJ2-2; D is possibly TRBD1 (8 bases). The length of the CDR3 is 18 residues. Germline values: CDR1 MNHEY, CDR2 SMNVEV (reference sequence). The ends were cut back, 8 bases at V and 4 bases at J, with 26 bases in the middle. CDR3 DNA sequence: TGTGCCAGCCAGAGGGGACAGGCCGTTTGGGGGGGCACCGGGGAGCTGTTTTTT. It specifies CASQRGQAVWGGTGELFF.

The J gene is TRBJ1-2, the V gene TRBV30, with D tentatively TRBD1 (5 bases). V was trimmed by 2 bases and J by 6 bases, leaving 19 bases between them. CDR1 and CDR2 from the germline V gene are GTSNPN and SVGIG (reference sequence). CDR3 length: 15 amino acids. CDR3 residues: CAWSPNVRVVDGYTF. The CDR3 DNA sequence: TGTGCCTGGAGTCCCAACGTCAGGGTGGTGGATGGCTACACCTTC.

This clone appeared once. The chain couples TRBV6-1 to TRBJ1-6; D uncertain. V was shortened by 0 bases and J by 9 bases, with 12 bases between the two germline ends. The germline CDR1 and CDR2 sequences are MNHNS and SASEGT. The CDR3 is 15 amino acids. The CDR3: CASSEASEPISPLHF. CDR3 nucleotide sequence: TGTGCCAGCAGTGAAGCTTCAGAGCCCATTTCACCCCTCCACTTT.

This clone was observed a single time. The chain links TRBV7-2 to TRBJ2-1; D ambiguous. CDR1 is SGHTA and CDR2 is FQGNSA in the germline V gene. The V end was cut by 1 base, the J end by 6 bases, with 13 bases between. This CDR3 comprises 15 residues. CDR3 DNA: TGTGCCAGCAGCTTAGTAGATTGGAGCTGCAATGAGCAGTTCTTC. Residues: CASSLVDWSCNEQFF.

A few counts support this clone. The chain links TRBV15 to TRBJ1-5; the D gene is possibly TRBD1 (5 bases). Trimming pared 5 bases from V and 6 bases from J, leaving 20 bases between. The germline V gene has CDR1 LNHNV and CDR2 YYDKDF (reference sequence). This CDR3 is built from 16 residues. CDR3 region: CATSGGGPGDGQPQHF. The CDR3 bases are TGTGCCACCAGCGGAGGAGGCCCCGGGGACGGTCAGCCCCAGCATTTT.

The rearrangement links TRBV30 to TRBJ1-2; the match to TRBD1 covers 8 bases. CDR3 length: 13 residues. Germline V CDR1 and CDR2: GTSNPN, SVGIG (reference sequence). V was pared by 3 bases and J by 7 bases, with 7 bases of the junction left unmatched. DNA of the CDR3: TGTGCCTGGAGGACAGGGGCGGGACCTGGCTACACCTTC. Translating it yields CAWRTGAGPGYTF. The complete variable domain, with remaining parts taken from reference TRBV30 and TRBJ1-2, reads SQTIHQWPATLVQPVGSPLSLECTVEGTSNPNLYWYRQAAGRGLQLLFYSVGIGQISSEVPQNLSASRPQDRQFILSSKKLLLSDSGFYLCAWRTGAGPGYTFGSGTRLTVV.

This clone was recorded at least ten times. The V and J genes are TRBV27 and TRBJ2-5, with 7 bases matching TRBD1. The CDR3 runs 14 residues. Germline values: CDR1 MNHEY, CDR2 SMNVEV (reference sequence). Trimming at V came to 6 bases and at J to 2 bases, leaving 6 bases not matched to a gene. The chain's CDR3 is CASSLTGNQETQYF. The CDR3 DNA is TGTGCCAGCAGCCTGACAGGGAATCAAGAGACCCAGTACTTC.